These T cell receptor beta chains were read from a single sample in a study of human T cells and chemical hapten exposure. Each CDR3 protein gets one entry after TCRdb re-called the RACE reads with MiXCR. The sample has around 100,000 distinct CDR3 sequences, roughly 9.6% seen once. The source was whole blood, collected in connection with sensitization to the hapten diphenylcyclopropenone (DPC). These receptors were collected from a woman aged 40 to 49 with alopecia areata. Some clones in this sample may be carry-over from other donors' samples. CDR3s include the opening cysteine and the closing phenylalanine or tryptophan. D genes are given only for firm matches. The size entry gives once, few, many, or a class for an expanded clone.

>few|NA|TRBV29-1|TRBJ2-2
CSVPAGPNTGELFF
TGCAGCGTACCAGCGGGCCCGAACACCGGGGAGCTGTTTTTT
>many|NA|TRBV5-1|TRBJ1-1
CASSLHSENTEAFF
TGCGCCAGCAGCTTGCACAGCGAGAACACTGAAGCTTTCTTT
>few|TRBD1|TRBV7-7|TRBJ1-4
CASSPGQVGEKLFF
TGTGCTAGCAGCCCCGGACAGGTCGGAGAAAAACTGTTTTTT
>many|NA|TRBV20-1|TRBJ1-3
CSARGGQQNTIYF
TGCAGTGCTAGGGGCGGGCAACAAAACACCATATATTTT
>many|NA|TRBV7-8|TRBJ2-7
CASSPGQRRIEQYF
TGTGCCAGCAGCCCCGGGCAGAGACGCATCGAGCAGTACTTC
>medium-sized|TRBD1|TRBV4-3|TRBJ1-1
CASSRTQGEAFF
TGCGCCAGCAGCCGAACACAGGGGGAAGCTTTCTTT
>few|NA|TRBV20-1|TRBJ1-1
CSASNWQGSTEAFF
TGCAGTGCTAGTAACTGGCAGGGTTCTACTGAAGCTTTCTTT
>many|NA|TRBV12-5|TRBJ2-3
CASALNPDTQYF
TGTGCTAGTGCCCTAAATCCAGATACGCAGTATTTT
>many|NA|TRBV20-1|TRBJ2-1
CSASTGDSYNEQFF
TGCAGTGCTTCGACAGGCGATTCCTACAATGAGCAGTTCTTC
>many|NA|TRBV3-2|TRBJ2-1
CARRYQNNEQFF
TGTGCCAGGCGTTACCAGAACAATGAGCAGTTCTTC